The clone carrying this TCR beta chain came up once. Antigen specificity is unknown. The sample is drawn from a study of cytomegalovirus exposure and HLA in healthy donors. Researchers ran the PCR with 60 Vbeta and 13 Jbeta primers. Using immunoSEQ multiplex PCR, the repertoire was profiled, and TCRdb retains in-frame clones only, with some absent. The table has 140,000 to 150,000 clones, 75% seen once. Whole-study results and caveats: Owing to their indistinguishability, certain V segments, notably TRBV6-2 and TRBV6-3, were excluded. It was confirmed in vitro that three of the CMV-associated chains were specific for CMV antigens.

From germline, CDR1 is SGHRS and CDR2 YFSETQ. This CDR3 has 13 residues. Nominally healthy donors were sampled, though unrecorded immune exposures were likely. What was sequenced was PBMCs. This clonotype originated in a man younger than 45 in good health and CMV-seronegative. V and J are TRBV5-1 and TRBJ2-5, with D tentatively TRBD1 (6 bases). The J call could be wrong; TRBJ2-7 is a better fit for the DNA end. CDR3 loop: CASSLVPGDEQYF. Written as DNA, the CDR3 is TGCGCCAGCAGCTTGGTGCCAGGGGACGAGCAGTACTTC.